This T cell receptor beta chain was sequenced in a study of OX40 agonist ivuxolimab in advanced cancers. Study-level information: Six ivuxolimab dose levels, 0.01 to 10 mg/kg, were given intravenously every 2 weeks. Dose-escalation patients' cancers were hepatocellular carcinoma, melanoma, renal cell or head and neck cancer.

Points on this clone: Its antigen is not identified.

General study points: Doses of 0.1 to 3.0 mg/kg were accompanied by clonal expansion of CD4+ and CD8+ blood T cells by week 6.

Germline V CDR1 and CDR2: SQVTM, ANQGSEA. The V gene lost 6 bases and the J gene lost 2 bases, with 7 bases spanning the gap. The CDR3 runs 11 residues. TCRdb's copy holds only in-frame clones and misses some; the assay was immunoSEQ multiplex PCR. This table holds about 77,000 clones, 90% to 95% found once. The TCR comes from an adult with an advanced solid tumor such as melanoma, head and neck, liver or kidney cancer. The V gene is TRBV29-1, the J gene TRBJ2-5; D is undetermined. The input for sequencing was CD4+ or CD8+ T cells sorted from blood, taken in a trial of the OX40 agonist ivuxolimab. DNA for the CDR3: TGCAGCGTGGCGCCGCAAGAGACCCAGTACTTC. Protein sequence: CSVAPQETQYF. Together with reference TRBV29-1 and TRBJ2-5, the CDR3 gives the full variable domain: SAVISQKPSRDICQRGTSLTIQCQVDSQVTMMFWYRQQPGQSLTLIATANQGSEATYESGFVIDKFPISRPNLTFSTLTVSNMSPEDSSIYLCSVAPQETQYFGPGTRLLVL.